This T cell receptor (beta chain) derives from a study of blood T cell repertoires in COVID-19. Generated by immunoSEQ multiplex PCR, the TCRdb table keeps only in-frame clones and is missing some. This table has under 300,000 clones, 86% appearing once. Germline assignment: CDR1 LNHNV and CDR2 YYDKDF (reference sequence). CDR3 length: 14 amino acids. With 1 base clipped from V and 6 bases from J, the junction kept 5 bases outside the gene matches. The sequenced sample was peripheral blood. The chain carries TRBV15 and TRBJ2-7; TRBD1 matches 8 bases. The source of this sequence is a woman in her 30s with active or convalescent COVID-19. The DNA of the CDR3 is TGTGCCACCAGCAGAGGAGGCAGGGGGCTCGAGCAGTACTTC. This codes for CATSRGGRGLEQYF.